The sequence of this T cell receptor beta chain was determined in a study of tumor-infiltrating lymphocytes in primary liver carcinoma. Study details: Aged between 30 and 69 years, the patients were men and women.

The source material, roughly 18-30 mg of unsorted bulk tissue, was used to co-extract RNA and DNA. The germline V gene encodes CDR1 SGHAT and CDR2 FQNNGV. Trimming took off 2 bases at V and 5 bases at J, with 3 bases between the two ends. The CDR3 loop spans 11 amino acids. Total RNA (roughly 540 ng) served as template for TCR beta cDNA synthesis primed by a constant-region primer. Slightly modified ARM-PCR served as the procedure for the TCR beta libraries. These libraries came from three rounds of nested multiplex PCR. The study ran its first two PCR rounds for roughly 10 cycles each, using TRBV1-TRBV30 forward primers and a C-beta reverse primer. TCRdb reprocessed the multiplex PCR reads via MiXCR and lists one record per CDR3 protein. This table has 35,000 to 45,000 distinct CDR3 sequences, about 75% appearing once.

Sequences were obtained from tumor-adjacent normal liver tissue. V and J are TRBV11-2 and TRBJ2-5, with D unresolved. This receptor was obtained from a woman in her twenties or thirties with primary liver carcinoma and hepatitis B virus infection. DNA of the CDR3: TGTGCCAGCAGCTTACTCGAGACCCAGTACTTC. Translation gives CASSLLETQYF.